Ten or more counts support the clone carrying this T cell receptor beta chain. Its cognate antigen is unknown. The sorted libraries were made from fewer than 1.3 million CD4+ or CD8+ T cells. The V gene lost 2 bases and the J gene lost 5 bases, with 18 bases spanning the gap. This CDR3 region has 16 residues. The germline gives CDR1 SGHVS, CDR2 FQNEAQ. This sample is drawn from a study of neurological immune-mediated disorders. Study-level results: The absence of shared CDR3 amino acid sequences among expanded clones across subjects suggests private repertoires in all groups.

5'RACE employing 10-nucleotide random UMIs yielded the cDNA. Over 170 million TCR-beta sequences (from 15-18 subjects) were yielded by each sequencing run. TCRdb processed the 5' RACE reads anew with MiXCR; each CDR3 protein has one entry. The sample lists 15,000 or so distinct CDR3 sequences; about 13% were seen once. This chain links TRBV7-8 with TRBJ2-5, with unresolved D. This TCR was recovered from a female donor with HTLV-1-associated myelopathy (HAM/TSP). The source material was CD8+ T cells from blood. As DNA, the CDR3 is TGTGCCAGCAGCTTAAAATGGACGCCTGCCGTGGAGACCCAGTACTTC. It is translated as CASSLKWTPAVETQYF.